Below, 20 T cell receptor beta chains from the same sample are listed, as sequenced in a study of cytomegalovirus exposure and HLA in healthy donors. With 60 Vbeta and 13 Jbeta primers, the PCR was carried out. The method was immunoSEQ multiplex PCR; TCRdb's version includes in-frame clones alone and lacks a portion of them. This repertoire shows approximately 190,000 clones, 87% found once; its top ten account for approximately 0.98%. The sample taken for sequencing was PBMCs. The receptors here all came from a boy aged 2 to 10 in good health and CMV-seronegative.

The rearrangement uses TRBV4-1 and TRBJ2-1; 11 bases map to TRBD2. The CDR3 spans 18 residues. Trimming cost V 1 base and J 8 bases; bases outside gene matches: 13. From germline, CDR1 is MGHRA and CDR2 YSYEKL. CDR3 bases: TGCGCCAGCAGCCAAGGGGATACTAGCGGGGGAGAAAGCCATGAGCAGTTCTTC. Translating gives CASSQGDTSGGESHEQFF.

The CDR3 is CASSLSHIGGTNEKLFF. CDR3 nucleotides: TGCGCCAGCAGCCTATCCCATATTGGGGGGACTAATGAAAAACTGTTTTTT. The genes are TRBV5-1 and TRBJ1-4; a possible D gene is TRBD1 (5 bases). The germline CDR1 and CDR2 sequences are SGHRS and YFSETQ. The CDR3 consists of 17 residues. Trimming took off 4 bases at V and 2 bases at J, with 18 bases between the two ends.

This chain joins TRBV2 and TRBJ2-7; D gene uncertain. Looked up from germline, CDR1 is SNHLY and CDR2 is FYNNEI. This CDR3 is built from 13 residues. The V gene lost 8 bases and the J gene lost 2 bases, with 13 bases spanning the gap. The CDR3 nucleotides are TGTGCCAGCCAGCGAGGAAGGACCTACGAGCAGTACTTC. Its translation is CASQRGRTYEQYF.

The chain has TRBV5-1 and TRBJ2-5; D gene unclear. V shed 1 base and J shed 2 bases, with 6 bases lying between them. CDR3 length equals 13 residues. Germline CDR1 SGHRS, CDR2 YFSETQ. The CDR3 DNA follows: TGCGCCAGCAGCTTGCGGAGTCAAGAGACCCAGTACTTC. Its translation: CASSLRSQETQYF.

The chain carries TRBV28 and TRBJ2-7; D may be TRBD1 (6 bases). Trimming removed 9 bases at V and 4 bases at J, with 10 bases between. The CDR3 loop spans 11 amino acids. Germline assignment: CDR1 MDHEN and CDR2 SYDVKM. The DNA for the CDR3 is TGTGCCAGTTACGGACAGTACGAGCAGTACTTC. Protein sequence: CASYGQYEQYF.

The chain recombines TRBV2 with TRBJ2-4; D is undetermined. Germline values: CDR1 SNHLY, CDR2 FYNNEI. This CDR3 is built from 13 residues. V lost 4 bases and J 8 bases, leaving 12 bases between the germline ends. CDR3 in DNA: TGTGCCAGCAGTGTAGGTAGCTGGGACATTCAGTACTTC. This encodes CASSVGSWDIQYF.

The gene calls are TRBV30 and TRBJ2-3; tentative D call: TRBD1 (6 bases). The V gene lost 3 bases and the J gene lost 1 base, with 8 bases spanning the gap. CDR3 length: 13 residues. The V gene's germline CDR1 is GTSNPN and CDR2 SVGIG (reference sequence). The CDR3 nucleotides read TGTGCCTGGAGGGGGGCGGGCACAGATACGCAGTATTTT. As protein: CAWRGAGTDTQYF.

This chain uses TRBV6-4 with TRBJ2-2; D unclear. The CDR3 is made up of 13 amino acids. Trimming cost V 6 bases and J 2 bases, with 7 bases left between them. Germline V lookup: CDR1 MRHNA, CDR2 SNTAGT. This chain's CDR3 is CASRQLNTGELFF. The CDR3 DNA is TGTGCCAGCAGACAGTTAAACACCGGGGAGCTGTTTTTT.

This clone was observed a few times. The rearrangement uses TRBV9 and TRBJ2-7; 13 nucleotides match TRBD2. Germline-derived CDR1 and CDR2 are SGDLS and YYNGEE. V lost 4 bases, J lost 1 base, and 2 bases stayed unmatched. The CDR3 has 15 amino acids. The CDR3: CASSPLAGGSYEQYF. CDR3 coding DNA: TGTGCCAGCAGCCCACTAGCGGGGGGGTCCTACGAGCAGTACTTC.

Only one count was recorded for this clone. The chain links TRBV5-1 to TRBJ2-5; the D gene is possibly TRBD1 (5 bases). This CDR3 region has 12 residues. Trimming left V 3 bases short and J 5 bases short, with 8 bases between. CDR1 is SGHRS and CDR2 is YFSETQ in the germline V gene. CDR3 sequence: CASSSGLETQYF. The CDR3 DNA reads TGCGCCAGCAGCTCAGGGCTTGAGACCCAGTACTTC.

This CDR3 is CASPLVGGGRAHEQYF. In DNA form, the CDR3 reads TGTGCCAGCCCTTTGGTCGGTGGCGGGAGGGCCCACGAGCAGTACTTC. V is TRBV27 and J is TRBJ2-7, with TRBD2 matching 9 bases. Per germline, CDR1 MNHEY and CDR2 SMNVEV (reference sequence). The CDR3 runs 16 residues. J was trimmed by 5 bases and V by 8 bases; bases with no gene match: 16.

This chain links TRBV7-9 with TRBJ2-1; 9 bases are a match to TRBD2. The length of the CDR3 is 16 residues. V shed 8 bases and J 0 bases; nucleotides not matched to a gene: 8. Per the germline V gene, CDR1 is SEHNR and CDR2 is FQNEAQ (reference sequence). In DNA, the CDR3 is TGTGCCAGCGGCGACCTAGCGGGGATCTCCTACAATGAGCAGTTCTTC. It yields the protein CASGDLAGISYNEQFF.

As DNA, the CDR3 is TGTGCCAGCAGCCAAGAGGGCCAGGGTAATGAAAAACTGTTTTTT. Its protein product is CASSQEGQGNEKLFF. V usage is TRBV4-2 and J usage is TRBJ1-4, with a possible D match to TRBD1 (5 bases). V was cut by 0 bases and J by 4 bases, with 9 bases left in between. This CDR3 has 15 residues. CDR1 LGHNA and CDR2 YNFKEQ come from the germline V gene.

The CDR3 protein is CASSTGGTSYEQYF. The CDR3, as DNA: TGTGCCAGCAGTACGGGGGGCACCTCCTACGAGCAGTACTTC. This chain uses TRBV7-9 with TRBJ2-7; possible D gene TRBD2, 7 bases. Germline values: CDR1 SEHNR, CDR2 FQNEAQ (reference sequence). V was clipped by 6 bases and J by 0 bases, with 12 bases between them. The CDR3 loop spans 14 amino acids.

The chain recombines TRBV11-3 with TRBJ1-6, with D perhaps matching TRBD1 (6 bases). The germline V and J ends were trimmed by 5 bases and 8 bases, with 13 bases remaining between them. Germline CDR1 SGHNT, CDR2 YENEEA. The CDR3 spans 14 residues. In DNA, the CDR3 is TGTGCCAGCAGCCTAACCTCAGGGGATTCACCCCTCCACTTT. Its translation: CASSLTSGDSPLHF.

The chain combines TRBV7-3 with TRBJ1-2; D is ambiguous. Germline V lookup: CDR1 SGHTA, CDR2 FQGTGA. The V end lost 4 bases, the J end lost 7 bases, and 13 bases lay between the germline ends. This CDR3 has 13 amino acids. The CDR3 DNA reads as TGTGCCAGCAGCTCCGGGAGTAATGCTGGCTACACCTTC. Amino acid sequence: CASSSGSNAGYTF.

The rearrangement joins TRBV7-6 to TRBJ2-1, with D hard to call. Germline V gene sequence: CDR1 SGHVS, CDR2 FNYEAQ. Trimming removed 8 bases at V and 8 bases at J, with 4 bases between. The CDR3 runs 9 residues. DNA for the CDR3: TGTGCCAGCGAGCATGAGCAGTTCTTC. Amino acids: CASEHEQFF.

The CDR3 bases are TGCAGCGTTTCGAGACAGGGTTCTAATGAAAAACTGTTTTTT. It codes for CSVSRQGSNEKLFF. The chain recombines TRBV29-1 with TRBJ1-4, with 7 bases lining up with TRBD1. The CDR3 covers 14 residues. V trimming: 5 bases; J trimming: 3 bases; junction bases outside the gene matches: 6. Germline CDR1 reads SQVTM; CDR2 reads ANQGSEA.

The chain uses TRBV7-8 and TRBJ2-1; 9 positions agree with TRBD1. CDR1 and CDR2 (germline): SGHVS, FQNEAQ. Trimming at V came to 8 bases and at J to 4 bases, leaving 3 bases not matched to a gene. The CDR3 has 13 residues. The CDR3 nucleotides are TGTGCCAGCCGGGACAGGGCTTACAATGAGCAGTTCTTC. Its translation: CASRDRAYNEQFF.

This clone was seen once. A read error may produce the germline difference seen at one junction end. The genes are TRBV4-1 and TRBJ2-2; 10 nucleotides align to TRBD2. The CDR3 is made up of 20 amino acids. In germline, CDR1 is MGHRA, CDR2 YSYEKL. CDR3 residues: CASNQVGGKREGRGTGELFF. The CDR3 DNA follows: TGCGCCAGCAACCAAGTAGGTGGAAAGCGGGAGGGCCGGGGCACCGGGGAGCTGTTTTTT.